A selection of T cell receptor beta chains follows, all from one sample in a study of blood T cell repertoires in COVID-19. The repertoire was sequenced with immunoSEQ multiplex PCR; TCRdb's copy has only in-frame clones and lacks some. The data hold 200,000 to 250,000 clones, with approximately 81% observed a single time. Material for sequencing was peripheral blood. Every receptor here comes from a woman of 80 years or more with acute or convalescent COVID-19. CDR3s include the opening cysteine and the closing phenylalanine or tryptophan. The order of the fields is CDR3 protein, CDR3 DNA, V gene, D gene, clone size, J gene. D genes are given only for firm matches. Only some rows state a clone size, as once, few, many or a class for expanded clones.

CASSPEDRGEAFF | TGTGCCAGTAGTCCAGAGGACAGGGGGGAAGCTTTCTTT | TRBV19 | TRBD1 | few | TRBJ1-1
CASSLPLTEYGYTF | TGTGCCAGCAGCTTGCCCCTGACTGAGTATGGCTACACCTTC | TRBV7-9 | NA | NA | TRBJ1-2
CASRQGLSGNTIYF | TGTGCCAGCCGACAGGGACTCTCTGGAAACACCATATATTTT | TRBV19 | TRBD1 | NA | TRBJ1-3
CASSLSTYNEQFF | TGTGCCAGCAGCTTAAGCACCTACAATGAGCAGTTCTTC | TRBV7-2 | NA | NA | TRBJ2-1
CASSDLTGARTGELFF | TGTGCCAGCAGTGACCTGACAGGGGCGAGGACCGGGGAGCTGTTTTTT | TRBV6-1 | TRBD1 | NA | TRBJ2-2
CASSRSGQTTNYGYTF | TGTGCCAGCAGCCGGTCGGGACAGACCACTAACTATGGCTACACCTTC | TRBV3-1/TRBV3-2 | TRBD1 | NA | TRBJ1-2
CATSESGGKNTEAFF | TGTGCCACCAGTGAGTCGGGAGGGAAGAACACTGAAGCTTTCTTT | TRBV24-1 | NA | NA | TRBJ1-1
CASSIEDRAEKLFF | TGTGCCAGTAGTATAGAGGACAGAGCCGAAAAACTGTTTTTT | TRBV19 | NA | once | TRBJ1-4
CASSPTGGNGYTF | TGTGCCAGCAGCCCGACAGGGGGGAATGGCTACACCTTC | TRBV7-9 | TRBD1 | NA | TRBJ1-2
CASSYSGQGERSGYTF | TGTGCCAGCAGTTACTCGGGGCAGGGGGAAAGAAGTGGCTACACCTTC | TRBV6-5 | TRBD1 | NA | TRBJ1-2
CASSRLAGGYNEQFF | TGTGCCAGCAGCCGACTAGCGGGGGGATACAATGAGCAGTTCTTC | TRBV11-3 | TRBD2 | NA | TRBJ2-1
CASSVEGTGYNEQFF | TGTGCCAGCAGCGTAGAGGGGACAGGGTACAATGAGCAGTTCTTC | TRBV9 | TRBD1 | once | TRBJ2-1
CASNPGTGLIGYGYTF | TGTGCCAGTAATCCTGGTACAGGGCTTATTGGCTATGGCTACACCTTC | TRBV19 | NA | NA | TRBJ1-2
CASSPSRGINSPLHF | TGTGCCAGCTCACCCTCCCGGGGGATTAATTCACCCCTCCACTTT | TRBV18 | NA | once | TRBJ1-6
CASSLHRGRAGELFF | TGTGCCAGCAGCCTTCACAGGGGGCGCGCCGGGGAGCTGTTTTTT | TRBV3-1/TRBV3-2 | TRBD1 | NA | TRBJ2-2
CSASIQGQLNTEAFF | TGCAGTGCTAGTATACAGGGCCAACTTAACACTGAAGCTTTCTTT | TRBV20-1 | NA | once | TRBJ1-1
CASSLVPRQTGELFF | TGTGCCAGCAGCTTAGTACCCAGACAAACCGGGGAGCTGTTTTTT | TRBV7-8 | NA | NA | TRBJ2-2
CASSRTGSGANVLTF | TGTGCCAGCAGCCGGACAGGGTCTGGGGCCAACGTCCTGACTTTC | TRBV7-9 | TRBD1 | NA | TRBJ2-6
CASSPGLRTDTQYF | TGTGCCAGCAGCCCAGGACTACGCACAGATACGCAGTATTTT | TRBV5-8 | NA | once | TRBJ2-3
CASSQDDKGGRSNQPQHF | TGTGCCAGCAGCCAAGATGATAAGGGAGGACGTAGCAATCAGCCCCAGCATTTT | TRBV4-2 | NA | NA | TRBJ1-5
CASSPLPGNPRNTIYF | TGTGCCAGCTCACCGCTTCCGGGAAACCCTAGAAACACCATATATTTT | TRBV18 | NA | NA | TRBJ1-3
CATSDGTGGYNEQFF | TGTGCCACCAGTGATGGTACAGGGGGATACAATGAGCAGTTCTTC | TRBV24-1 | TRBD1 | NA | TRBJ2-1
CASSVRTSGGTQETQYF | TGTGCCAGTAGTGTACGGACTAGCGGGGGGACCCAAGAGACCCAGTACTTC | TRBV19 | TRBD2 | NA | TRBJ2-5
CASSFTGTEGNTIYF | TGCGCCAGCAGCTTTACCGGGACAGAGGGAAACACCATATATTTT | TRBV5-1 | TRBD1 | NA | TRBJ1-3
CAWSEYQGMAYNEQFF | TGTGCCTGGAGTGAATATCAGGGTATGGCCTACAATGAGCAGTTCTTC | TRBV30 | NA | NA | TRBJ2-1
CATSDSGEDTQYF | TGTGCCACCAGTGATTCCGGGGAAGATACGCAGTATTTT | TRBV24-1 | NA | NA | TRBJ2-3
CASSSGPLNYGYTF | TGTGCCAGCAGCTCTGGCCCGTTAAACTATGGCTACACCTTC | TRBV5-6 | NA | NA | TRBJ1-2
CASSLGTGYGYTF | TGTGCCAGCAGCTTAGGAACAGGCTATGGCTACACCTTC | TRBV7-8 | NA | once | TRBJ1-2
CASRLTGGAGYTF | TGTGCCAGCAGGCTAACAGGGGGCGCGGGCTACACCTTC | TRBV28 | TRBD1 | NA | TRBJ1-2
CASNTGMNTEAFF | TGTGCCAGCAATACGGGGATGAACACTGAAGCTTTCTTT | TRBV2 | NA | NA | TRBJ1-1
CASKKVFLAGVGEQFF | TGTGCCAGCAAGAAAGTTTTTCTAGCGGGGGTGGGTGAGCAGTTCTTC | TRBV28 | TRBD2 | NA | TRBJ2-1
CASSPIGTSDETQYF | TGCGCCAGCAGCCCGATCGGGACTAGCGACGAGACCCAGTACTTC | TRBV5-1 | TRBD2 | NA | TRBJ2-5
CASSLGVGETQYF | TGTGCCAGTAGTCTGGGAGTGGGAGAGACCCAGTACTTC | TRBV19 | NA | NA | TRBJ2-5
CASSSLAGRETQYF | TGCGCCAGCAGCTCCTTAGCGGGGAGGGAGACCCAGTACTTC | TRBV5-1 | TRBD2 | NA | TRBJ2-5
CASTPSRDGRSYNSPLHF | TGTGCCAGTACCCCTTCCAGGGATGGCCGCTCCTATAATTCACCCCTCCACTTT | TRBV19 | NA | NA | TRBJ1-6
CAISLAGDQPQHF | TGTGCCATCAGTTTAGCAGGGGATCAGCCCCAGCATTTT | TRBV10-3 | NA | NA | TRBJ1-5
CATSIRTGNYEQYF | TGTGCCACCAGCATTCGGACAGGGAATTACGAGCAGTACTTC | TRBV15 | TRBD1 | few | TRBJ2-7
CASRPSGDTEAFF | TGTGCCAGCAGACCCTCAGGGGACACTGAAGCTTTCTTT | TRBV6-5 | NA | NA | TRBJ1-1
CASSEQSGVQLGYTF | TGTGCCAGCAGTGAACAATCGGGGGTACAACTCGGCTACACCTTC | TRBV2 | NA | NA | TRBJ1-2
CSVSPTGKVNTEAFF | TGCAGCGTTTCGCCGACAGGGAAAGTGAACACTGAAGCTTTCTTT | TRBV29-1 | TRBD1 | NA | TRBJ1-1
CASSLVGTNQPQHF | TGCGCCAGCAGCTTGGTAGGGACAAATCAGCCCCAGCATTTT | TRBV5-1 | NA | once | TRBJ1-5
CATSRDPYEKLFF | TGTGCCACCAGCAGAGACCCGTATGAAAAACTGTTTTTT | TRBV15 | NA | NA | TRBJ1-4
CASSEEGGRPQHF | TGTGCCAGCAGTGAAGAGGGAGGAAGGCCCCAGCATTTT | TRBV2 | NA | NA | TRBJ1-5
CASSQGRVAYGYTF | TGTGCCAGCAGCCAAGGGAGGGTAGCCTATGGCTACACCTTC | TRBV3-1/TRBV3-2 | NA | few | TRBJ1-2
CASSEVRGQITDTQYF | TGTGCCAGCAGTGAAGTTAGAGGACAGATCACAGATACGCAGTATTTT | TRBV6-1 | NA | NA | TRBJ2-3
CASSPEGPETQYF | TGTGCCAGCAGCCCAGAGGGTCCAGAGACCCAGTACTTC | TRBV7-9 | NA | NA | TRBJ2-5
CASSLTQGLGKLFF | TGTGCCAGCAGCTTAACACAGGGTCTGGGAAAACTGTTTTTT | TRBV7-8 | NA | NA | TRBJ1-4
CASSFPREALAKNIQYF | TGTGCCAGCAGTTTCCCTCGGGAGGCGTTGGCCAAAAACATTCAGTACTTC | TRBV28 | TRBD2 | NA | TRBJ2-4
CASSSPATRENTEAFF | TGTGCCAGCAGTTCGCCCGCGACCAGGGAGAACACTGAAGCTTTCTTT | TRBV27 | NA | NA | TRBJ1-1
CASLTRLGLNSREQYF | TGTGCCAGCCTGACTCGACTAGGATTAAATTCTCGGGAGCAGTACTTC | TRBV2 | NA | NA | TRBJ2-7